This is a list of T cell receptor beta chains from one sample in a study of response to subunit inactivated influenza vaccine. TCRdb ran MiXCR on the RT-PCR reads and lists one entry per CDR3 protein. The sample has some 540,000 distinct CDR3 sequences; under 30% are singletons. These data are also associated with another study on T cells expressing NK-cell markers.

The sequenced sample was CD4+ T cells sorted from PBMCs, obtained 11 to 12 days after vaccination. These receptors originate from a man aged 50 to 60 who received an inactivated influenza vaccine. CDR3s include the opening cysteine and the closing phenylalanine or tryptophan. Fields, in order: J gene, V gene, CDR3 protein.

>TRBJ2-7|TRBV5-1
CASSLETGGQQYF
>TRBJ2-7|TRBV6-2/TRBV6-3
CASSENRDRREQYF
>TRBJ2-2|TRBV5-1
CASSTRTSGGSATGELFF
>TRBJ2-1|TRBV4-3
CASSLRVGTSDEQFF
>TRBJ2-1|TRBV5-1
CASSLVGVNEQFF
>TRBJ2-1|TRBV6-2/TRBV6-3
CASRNGSPAEQFF
>TRBJ2-2|TRBV20-1
CSAPLSRGSGELFF
>TRBJ1-1|TRBV5-1
CASSLQGPGNTEAFF
>TRBJ2-4|TRBV5-1
CASSFEGAKNIQYF
>TRBJ2-3|TRBV20-1
CSAIPGTDTQYF
>TRBJ2-5|TRBV12-3/TRBV12-4
CASRPPSGNRETQYF
>TRBJ2-2|TRBV10-3
CAISVRQENTGELFF
>TRBJ2-2|TRBV7-2
CASSLVVGTNSGELFF
>TRBJ2-1|TRBV12-3/TRBV12-4
CASSLALAGGLDEQFF
>TRBJ2-4|TRBV20-1
CSAGQSMGDIQYF
>TRBJ2-1|TRBV20-1
CSASKPVGDEQFF
>TRBJ2-1|TRBV7-9
CASSLGTSGLNNEQFF
>TRBJ2-5|TRBV5-1
CASSSQGYTETQYF
>TRBJ2-1|TRBV28
CASRAPKAGYNERFF